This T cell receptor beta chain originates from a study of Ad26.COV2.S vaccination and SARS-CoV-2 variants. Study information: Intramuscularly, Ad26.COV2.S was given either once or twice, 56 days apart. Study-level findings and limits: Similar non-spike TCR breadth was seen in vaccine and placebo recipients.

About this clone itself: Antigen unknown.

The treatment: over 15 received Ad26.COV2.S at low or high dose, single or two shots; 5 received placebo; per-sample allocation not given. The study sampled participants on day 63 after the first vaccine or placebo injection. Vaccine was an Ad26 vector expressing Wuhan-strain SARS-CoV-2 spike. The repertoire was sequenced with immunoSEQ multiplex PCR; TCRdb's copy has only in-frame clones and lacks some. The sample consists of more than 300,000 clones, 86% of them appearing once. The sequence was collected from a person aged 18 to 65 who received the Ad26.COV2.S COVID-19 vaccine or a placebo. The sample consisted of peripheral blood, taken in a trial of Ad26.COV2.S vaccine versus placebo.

The CDR3 sequence: CASNGLAGGGDTQYF. The DNA of the CDR3 is TGTGCCAGTAACGGACTAGCGGGGGGTGGTGATACGCAGTATTTT. The V and J genes are TRBV19 and TRBJ2-3; 14 bases line up with TRBD2. CDR1 and CDR2 from the germline V gene are LNHDA and SQIVND (reference sequence). The CDR3 spans 15 residues. V was clipped by 7 bases and J by 6 bases; unmatched bases: 6. Filled out from reference TRBV19 and TRBJ2-3, the complete variable domain reads DGGITQSPKYLFRKEGQNVTLSCEQNLNHDAMYWYRQDPGQGLRLIYYSQIVNDFQKGDIAEGYSVSREKKESFPLTVTSAQKNPTAFYLCASNGLAGGGDTQYFGPGTRLTVL.